This paragraph covers one T cell receptor (beta chain) sequence. Its antigen is unknown. One base away there is no much larger clone; base qualities are not given. The data are from a study of blood T cell repertoires in COVID-19 (dated by TCRdb to 2018 to 2020). Concerning the study at large: Samples from collaborators originated in the United States, Italy and Spain and spanned both the acute and convalescent phases of COVID-19. The samples were drawn from the first 160 participants of the ongoing ImmuneRACE study and from 1,200 or so subjects provided by 6 global collaborators. The prospective study material was composed of cDNA or gDNA derived from T cells, B-cell-depleted T cells, or PBMCs. The dataset comprised deeply sampled blood TCRbeta repertoires from subjects exposed to, actively infected with, or recovered from COVID-19. A de-identified subject ID, COVID-19 status, age in years and sex were almost always included in the sample metadata. Where available, HLA class I and class II types were obtained from metadata supplied by the sample provider rather than from assay-based typing. The repertoires were released in a freely available public database intended as a resource for research on the immune response to SARS-CoV-2.

Here is what the overall study found, with its caveats: The quantity of clinical and demographic metadata differed by source and by participant and was supplied without curation.

The immunoSEQ Assay, a bias-controlled multiplex PCR, was used to amplify TCRbeta CDR3 regions from genomic DNA. In the paper's pipeline: The number of nucleated cells in each sample was estimated from the amplification of reference gene primers within the assay. To quantify the absolute abundance of each unique TCRbeta CDR3 rearrangement, sequence reads were collapsed and filtered. For each sample, productive Simpson clonality was calculated as the square root of Simpson's diversity index across productive rearrangements. Entries here come from immuneACCESS through TCRdb and include only in-frame sequences with V and J called. Some clones fail to appear in such tables; in the studies checked, an unresolved V gene covers under half of the shortfall, and the cause of the remainder is unknown. That table furnishes V, J and clone size, whereas the DNA furnished D and trimming. The sample records approximately 36,000 clones, approximately 80% of which are singletons. Of the sample, 4% to 6% is held by the ten largest clones.

Collaborating institutions collected whole blood in K2EDTA tubes following their own protocols. For TCRbeta analysis, collaborators shipped samples in one of three forms: frozen whole blood, isolated PBMCs, or DNA extracted from either of those sample types. The sample taken for sequencing was peripheral blood. The receptor was isolated from a man over 45 with active COVID-19.

The DNA is as follows: TGTGCCAGTAGCAGATACCACCAAGAGACCCAGTACTTC. Translation gives CASSRYHQETQYF. Recombination linked TRBV19 to TRBJ2-5, with the D segment identity uncertain. V sheds 6 bases and J sheds 0 bases, leaving 8 bases between their ends. CDR1 LNHDA and CDR2 SQIVND are derived from the germline V gene (reference sequence). From its cysteine to its phenylalanine, the CDR3 spans 13 amino acids. CDR3 DNA only is kept here, 39 bases in frame from base 1.